The rows below give T cell receptor beta chains drawn from one sample of a study of blood T cell repertoires in COVID-19. Assay used: immunoSEQ multiplex PCR; TCRdb lists only in-frame clones, some missing. This sample has 250,000 to 350,000 clones; roughly 85% occur once, and the top ten carry about 6.1%. Sequenced sample: PBMCs or T cells enriched from blood (not recorded which). These receptors were obtained from a woman in her forties who had recovered from COVID-19. CDR3s include the opening cysteine and the closing phenylalanine or tryptophan. A D gene is named only where the DNA matches it firmly.

v_gene: TRBV19; d_gene: TRBD1; j_gene: TRBJ2-1; CDR3aa: CASSIDGPGQGDLNEQFF
v_gene: TRBV28; d_gene: TRBD1; j_gene: TRBJ2-3; CDR3aa: CASSSNRDRRSTDTQYF
v_gene: TRBV28; d_gene: .; j_gene: TRBJ1-2; CDR3aa: CASSSRLRGYGGYTF
v_gene: TRBV2; d_gene: .; j_gene: TRBJ2-5; CDR3aa: CASIRDWQETQYF
v_gene: TRBV27; d_gene: TRBD2; j_gene: TRBJ2-1; CDR3aa: CASSLSGTSGRVDEQFF
v_gene: TRBV9; d_gene: TRBD2; j_gene: TRBJ2-4; CDR3aa: CASSVGSLAGGRNIQYF
v_gene: TRBV28; d_gene: TRBD2; j_gene: TRBJ2-1; CDR3aa: CASSLVAGAEFF
v_gene: TRBV19; d_gene: .; j_gene: TRBJ2-5; CDR3aa: CASSMLGGSPQETQYF
v_gene: TRBV29-1; d_gene: .; j_gene: TRBJ2-1; CDR3aa: CSVDGYNEQFF
v_gene: TRBV18; d_gene: .; j_gene: TRBJ2-5; CDR3aa: CASSPVQQETQYF
v_gene: TRBV9; d_gene: .; j_gene: TRBJ1-2; CDR3aa: CASSAEGRDGYTF
v_gene: TRBV9; d_gene: .; j_gene: TRBJ1-2; CDR3aa: CASSPRPEVSGYTF
v_gene: TRBV2; d_gene: TRBD2; j_gene: TRBJ2-7; CDR3aa: CASRPIFGLAGGTYEQYF
v_gene: TRBV7-9; d_gene: .; j_gene: TRBJ1-5; CDR3aa: CASSQGTTGSNQPQHF
v_gene: TRBV7-3; d_gene: .; j_gene: TRBJ2-3; CDR3aa: CASSPNEGLTVTDTQYF
v_gene: TRBV28; d_gene: .; j_gene: TRBJ1-2; CDR3aa: CASSLILFNGGRRNYGYTF
v_gene: TRBV5-1; d_gene: .; j_gene: TRBJ1-4; CDR3aa: CASSPGPFNEKLFF
v_gene: TRBV5-1; d_gene: .; j_gene: TRBJ1-1; CDR3aa: CASSPSTPNTEAFF
v_gene: TRBV28; d_gene: TRBD1; j_gene: TRBJ2-7; CDR3aa: CASSSGGTGVGEQYF